This TCR beta chain comes out of a study of beta chain features in type 1 diabetes. Overall study results and limits: The naive, central memory and Treg TCRB repertoires looked more alike in patients than they did in healthy donors.

Germline CDR1 SGHAT, CDR2 FQNNGV. This CDR3 has 15 amino acids. Losses at the gene ends were 4 bases for V and 4 bases for J; bases not matched to a gene: 6. In this sample, this clone turned up a few times. Its antigen remains unidentified. The collection from each donor was one heparinised blood draw averaging roughly 0.12 L. Sorted cells reached over 95% purity in every population. The isolated RNA, all of it, was reverse transcribed, so expressed TCRB transcripts were what got sequenced. Approximately 3.5 million reads per sample on average were obtained from naive, central memory and regulatory T cell samples. Assay used: immunoSEQ multiplex PCR; TCRdb lists only in-frame clones, some missing. The sample contains some 25,000 clones, about 70% of which appear only once.

Sequencing input: Tregs from blood. This TCR came from a woman aged 35 to 49 in good health. The chain couples TRBV11-2 to TRBJ2-3, with TRBD2 matching 9 bases. The CDR3 region is CASSWRGGLADTQYF. The CDR3 DNA sequence: TGTGCCAGCAGCTGGCGGGGGGGCTTGGCAGATACGCAGTATTTT.